Following are 20 T cell receptor beta chains from one sample sequenced in a study of blood T cell repertoires in COVID-19. The method was immunoSEQ multiplex PCR; TCRdb's version includes in-frame clones alone and lacks a portion of them. The table shows roughly 120,000 clones, with over 75% occurring only once. Sequenced: peripheral blood. Every receptor here comes from a woman aged 70-85 years who had recovered from COVID-19.

This chain uses TRBV19 with TRBJ1-5; 10 positions agree with TRBD1. The CDR3 runs 17 residues. Germline CDR1 reads LNHDA; CDR2 reads SQIVND (reference sequence). Trimming removed 9 bases from V and 2 bases from J; junction bases left unmatched: 13. CDR3 sequence: CASETGTGEYGNQPQHF. CDR3 nucleotides: TGTGCCAGCGAAACCGGGACAGGGGAGTATGGCAATCAGCCCCAGCATTTT.

The CDR3: CASAPRGQANTGELFF. For the CDR3, the DNA is TGTGCTAGTGCCCCCCGGGGACAGGCGAACACCGGGGAGCTGTTTTTT. The genes are TRBV12-5 and TRBJ2-2; 8 nucleotides agree with TRBD1. Germline CDR1 reads LGHNT; CDR2 reads FRNRAP. The CDR3 runs to 16 residues. The V and J ends lost 7 bases and 0 bases, in that order; junction bases with no gene match: 7.

The rearrangement links TRBV6-5 to TRBJ1-2, with 9 bases identical to TRBD1. This CDR3 is built from 14 residues. V lost 6 bases to trimming and J lost 12 bases; unmatched junction nucleotides: 14. Germline assignment: CDR1 MNHEY and CDR2 SVGAGI. CDR3 in amino acids: CASSPGGTGTGNTF. For the CDR3, the DNA is TGTGCCAGCAGCCCGGGTGGGACAGGGACTGGGAACACCTTC.

CDR3 DNA sequence: TGTGCCAGCAGCTTAGAAACAGGTTTTAACAATCAGCCCCAGCATTTT. Its protein product is CASSLETGFNNQPQHF. The chain carries TRBV7-2 and TRBJ1-5; possibly TRBD1 for D (5 bases). Per the germline V gene, CDR1 is SGHTA and CDR2 is FQGNSA. V lost 1 base to trimming and J lost 3 bases, with 13 bases between them. This CDR3 has 16 residues.

The rearrangement links TRBV18 to TRBJ2-2; D gene uncertain. The germline V gene encodes CDR1 KGHSH and CDR2 LQKENI. Trimming took off 0 bases at V and 6 bases at J, with 11 bases between the two ends. There are 15 residues in the CDR3. The CDR3 loop reads CASSPPSLGAGELFF. The DNA of the CDR3 is TGTGCCAGCTCACCACCCTCTTTAGGAGCCGGGGAGCTGTTTTTT.

This chain connects TRBV15 to TRBJ1-6, with D possibly TRBD1 on 6 matching bases. The V end was cut by 0 bases, the J end by 6 bases, with 12 bases between. The germline gives CDR1 LNHNV, CDR2 YYDKDF (reference sequence). The CDR3 spans 16 residues. The CDR3 spells CATSRDPGQTNSPLHF. The CDR3 nucleotides read TGTGCCACCAGCAGAGATCCCGGACAGACTAATTCACCCCTCCACTTT. The full variable domain, its missing parts supplied by reference TRBV15 and TRBJ1-6, is DAMVIQNPRYQVTQFGKPVTLSCSQTLNHNVMYWYQQKSSQAPKLLFHYYDKDFNNEADTPDNFQSRRPNTSFCFLDIRSPGLGDTAMYLCATSRDPGQTNSPLHFGNGTRLTVT.

The sample holds a few counts of this clone. The chain links TRBV7-9 to TRBJ2-7; TRBD1 is a possible D gene (5 bases). Germline assignment: CDR1 SEHNR and CDR2 FQNEAQ (reference sequence). V lost 1 base and J 3 bases, leaving 13 bases between the germline ends. There are 15 residues in the CDR3. The CDR3 reads CASSLVLRGGYEQYF. In DNA form, the CDR3 reads TGTGCCAGCAGCTTAGTACTAAGGGGCGGCTACGAGCAGTACTTC.

This clone was found once. The chain couples TRBV5-1 to TRBJ1-5; D is perhaps TRBD1 (5 bases). CDR1 and CDR2 (germline): SGHRS, YFSETQ. V lost 4 bases and J 2 bases, leaving 13 bases between the germline ends. The CDR3 is 15 residues long. CDR3 DNA sequence: TGCGCCAGCAGCCCTTATGGAGGGGGCAATCAGCCCCAGCATTTT. This translates into CASSPYGGGNQPQHF.

V usage is TRBV28 and J usage is TRBJ2-3; 10 bases fit TRBD2. CDR3 length equals 14 residues. Germline CDR1 MDHEN, CDR2 SYDVKM. The trim removed 2 bases at V and 5 bases at J, leaving 1 base unmatched. CDR3 coding DNA: TGTGCCAGCAGTTTACTAGCGGGGGAAGATACGCAGTATTTT. Residues: CASSLLAGEDTQYF.

The chain combines TRBV7-2 with TRBJ1-5; D remains ambiguous. The CDR3 contains 13 residues. Trimming shortened V by 5 bases and J by 0 bases, and 5 bases separated the two germline ends. Germline CDR1 is SGHTA and CDR2 is FQGNSA. The CDR3 DNA reads TGTGCCAGCAGCCCGAGTAGCAATCAGCCCCAGCATTTT. Residues: CASSPSSNQPQHF.

The J gene is TRBJ1-2, the V gene TRBV6-5, with no clear D. With 8 bases removed from V and 7 bases from J, the gap between germline ends came to 20 bases. The CDR3 contains 14 residues. The germline V gene has CDR1 MNHEY and CDR2 SVGAGI. The CDR3, as DNA: TGTGCCAGCCGTTCTGTGTGGTCGGTTAGTGGCTACACCTTC. This gives the protein CASRSVWSVSGYTF.

This clone has more than one count but fewer than ten. The rearrangement links TRBV7-8 to TRBJ1-4, with a tentative D call TRBD1 (5 bases). This CDR3 region has 15 residues. The germline CDR1 and CDR2 sequences are SGHVS and FQNEAQ. V was shortened by 5 bases and J by 6 bases, with 16 bases between the two germline ends. CDR3 loop: CASSGWRGPDEKLFF. CDR3 coding DNA: TGTGCCAGCAGCGGGTGGCGGGGACCCGATGAAAAACTGTTTTTT.

The rearrangement uses TRBV7-9 and TRBJ2-1, with D possibly matching TRBD1 (5 bases). The germline V gene has CDR1 SEHNR and CDR2 FQNEAQ (reference sequence). The CDR3 extends over 13 amino acids. V lost 3 bases, J lost 4 bases, and 7 bases lay in between. The chain's CDR3 is CASSLGQYNEQFF. CDR3 DNA: TGTGCCAGCAGCTTGGGGCAGTACAATGAGCAGTTCTTC. Full variable domain (rest looked up from reference TRBV7-9 and TRBJ2-1): DTGVSQNPRHKITKRGQNVTFRCDPISEHNRLYWYRQTLGQGPEFLTYFQNEAQLEKSRLLSDRFSAERPKGSFSTLEIQRTEQGDSAMYLCASSLGQYNEQFFGPGTRLTVL.

This sequence joins TRBV28 and TRBJ1-2; D may be TRBD1 (6 bases). CDR1 MDHEN and CDR2 SYDVKM come from the germline V gene. CDR3 length equals 13 residues. The germline V and J ends were trimmed by 6 bases and 2 bases, with 10 bases remaining between them. The CDR3 loop reads CASSRQANYGYTF. The CDR3 nucleotides are TGTGCCAGCAGCCGACAGGCCAACTATGGCTACACCTTC.

This chain connects TRBV20-1 to TRBJ1-1, with a possible D match to TRBD1 (5 bases). The CDR3 covers 11 residues. V was cut by 1 base and J by 11 bases, with 11 bases left in between. CDR1 and CDR2 (germline): DFQATT, SNEGSKA (reference sequence). The CDR3 DNA is TGCAGTGCTAGAGGGCAGGGAAATGCTTTCTTT. This gives the protein CSARGQGNAFF.

V and J are TRBV6-5 and TRBJ2-7; tentatively, D is TRBD2 (6 bases). V lost 7 bases, J lost 7 bases, and 20 bases lay in between. This CDR3 is built from 14 residues. The V gene's germline CDR1 is MNHEY and CDR2 SVGAGI. The CDR3 reads CASTRGWSSREQYF. In nucleotides, the CDR3 is TGTGCCAGCACTCGGGGGTGGTCCTCTAGGGAGCAGTACTTC.

V gene TRBV29-1 combines with J gene TRBJ1-3; D gene uncertain. The CDR3 sequence is 13 residues long. Germline lookup yields CDR1 SQVTM and CDR2 ANQGSEA. V dropped 7 bases and J dropped 8 bases, with 18 bases sitting between them. The CDR3 sequence: CSAQKSLRDTIYF. CDR3 sequence (DNA): TGCAGCGCCCAGAAATCACTTCGGGACACCATATATTTT.

The chain uses TRBV27 and TRBJ1-5; D is unresolved. Trimming stripped 2 bases from V and 0 bases from J, with 8 bases between. This CDR3 has 15 residues. Per the germline V gene, CDR1 is MNHEY and CDR2 is SMNVEV (reference sequence). CDR3 sequence: CASSLGPYSNQPQHF. CDR3 in DNA: TGTGCCAGCAGTTTAGGGCCTTATAGCAATCAGCCCCAGCATTTT.

CDR3 amino acids: CASSPGTGGVRSENGYTF. CDR3 in DNA: TGTGCCAGCAGCCCGGGGACAGGGGGAGTAAGAAGTGAGAATGGCTACACCTTC. The chain recombines TRBV5-4 with TRBJ1-2; 11 bases match TRBD1. The CDR3 has 18 amino acids. The germline CDR1 and CDR2 sequences are SGHNT and YYREEE (reference sequence). After removal of 4 bases from V and 6 bases from J, the junction contained 17 bases not matched to a gene.

The rearrangement joins TRBV2 to TRBJ1-6; TRBD1 matches 10 bases. The germline CDR1 and CDR2 sequences are SNHLY and FYNNEI. J gave up 7 bases and V 8 bases, and 8 bases lay outside the gene matches. The CDR3 is made up of 15 amino acids. The CDR3: CASCPRDRGNSPLHF. As DNA, the CDR3 is TGTGCCAGCTGCCCCCGGGACAGGGGAAATTCACCCCTCCACTTT. The variable domain in full, completed from reference TRBV2 and TRBJ1-6, reads EPEVTQTPSHQVTQMGQEVILRCVPISNHLYFYWYRQILGQKVEFLVSFYNNEISEKSEIFDDQFSVERPDGSNFTLKIRSTKLEDSAMYFCASCPRDRGNSPLHFGNGTRLTVT.